This TCR beta chain was captured by sequencing in a study of vaccination and CD4 T cells after COVID-19 (dated by TCRdb to between 2021 and 2024). A note on the overall study: Convalescent patients had a positive SARS-CoV-2 result on nasal swab PCR, and of these patients, several had mild disease and one had severe disease. Post-vaccine blood samples were taken a median of roughly 75 days after the second vaccine dose, with a range of about 13 to 241 days. Overlapping spike peptide pools from SARS-CoV-2 and from the common cold coronaviruses HCoV-NL63, HCoV-OC43 and HCoV-229E were used as culture stimuli. Two doses of either the Pfizer-BioNTech BNT162b2 vaccine (n=8) or the Moderna mRNA-1273 vaccine (n=2) were administered to participants. In approximately eleven COVID-19 convalescent patients and a handful of infection-naive healthy vaccine recipients, the spike-specific CD4+ TCR repertoire before mRNA vaccination was compared with the repertoire after mRNA vaccination. Post-COVID blood samples were collected from convalescent patients a median of about 92 days after diagnosis, with a range of roughly 35 to 180 days. Control cultures received a CEFX viral epitope pool as the positive control, an HIV-1 Nef peptide pool as the negative control, or no peptide. The convalescent cohort comprised six males and four females, including two Hispanic individuals, seven Caucasians, two Asians and one multiracial person. The paper's findings and limits, for the study overall: An increase in the median number of SARS-CoV-2-reactive clonotypes from 21 after infection to 38 after vaccination was observed, but the change was not found to be significant. In convalescent patients, a median about 86% of post-vaccine SARS-CoV-2-reactive clones were detected only after vaccination, and vaccine-specific priming was suggested by this finding. Of the vaccine-specific clones in convalescent patients, 304 of 307, or nearly all, reacted only to SARS-CoV-2 spike and did not cross-react with common cold coronaviruses. Only a relatively small number of convalescent patients were included in the study, and early timepoints following natural infection were not analyzed.

CDR1 and CDR2 were assigned from the germline V gene (reference sequence) as GTSNPN and SVGIG. Trimming takes 3 bases from V and 0 bases from J, and the germline ends sit 14 bases apart. Inclusive of the bounding cysteine and phenylalanine, the CDR3 is 15 residues long. Of the read, only the CDR3 DNA is kept; its 45 bases are in frame from base 1. About this clonotype: There is no known antigen for this receptor. No base quality values were provided; no much bigger clone lies one nucleotide off.

The treatment or condition label here, explained by the study, means: roughly ten-day PBMC culture with coronavirus spike peptide pools or control peptides (ViraFEST assay). The ViraFEST assay was used in the study, in which antigen-specific T cells were expanded with peptide pools and expanded clonotypes were subsequently identified by TCR sequencing. The convalescent patients' positive SARS-CoV-2 PCR tests fell between March and December 2020, which was before the Alpha, Beta and Delta variants emerged in the United States. Each well held two million PBMCs cultured with 9 to 10 ug/ml peptide pools in IMDM containing around 5% human AB serum and 7.5 to 10 IU/ml IL-2. Half of the culture medium was replaced with fresh IL-2-containing medium on days 3 and 7. CD4+ T cells were isolated after approximately ten days of culture through negative selection using the EasySep CD4+ T cell isolation kit. Ficoll-Paque Plus gradient centrifugation was used to isolate PBMCs from whole blood, and the isolated PBMCs were then either used fresh or cryopreserved at -140C. In general, triplicate wells were set up for every culture condition.

The protocol used for the library was PCR. DNA from cultured CD4+ T cells was subjected to TCR sequencing with the Oncomine TCR Beta short-read assay at the Johns Hopkins FTIC core. The QIAamp micro DNA kit was used to extract genomic DNA from the cultured CD4+ T cells. The Oncomine TCR Beta libraries from cultured CD4+ T cells were pooled using unique dual indexes and then sequenced on an Illumina iSeq 100. Per the source publication's procedure: Non-productive sequences were removed, and CDR3s not starting with C, not ending with F or W, or shorter than 7 amino acids were discarded. Antigen-specific clonotypes were identified using the MANAFEST web application through comparison of peptide-stimulated wells with reference and other culture wells. Positive clones required FDR below 0.05, an odds ratio above 5, and productive frequency above 0.1% in at least two of three replicate wells. A clonotype was classed as cross-reactive if the clonotype showed significant expansion both in SARS-CoV-2 spike wells and in at least one common cold coronavirus spike condition. Using R version 3.6.1, CDR3 homology was evaluated through Levenshtein distances (stringdist) along with unrooted phylogenetic trees (ape). TCRdb reprocessing: public reads trimmed at Q25 with fastp, clones called with MiXCR, in-frame beta chains kept. Rows are combined by CDR3 protein, so each entry shows the most common genes and DNA. TCRdb assigned the V and J calls; the authors' analysis was not used. This sample is represented by just over 20,000 distinct CDR3 sequences; approximately 50% of them were singletons. The ten largest clones capture around 4.2% of the sample.

This sequence uses TRBV30 and TRBJ1-2; D gene: possibly TRBD1, on 5 matching bases. Sequencing was carried out using CD4+ T cells from blood, cultured in vitro. This sequence was found in a human donor who had recovered from COVID-19. The DNA sequence is given as TGTGCCTGGAGGGGGACCGAACGTACTAACTATGGCTACACCTTC. Translated, it reads CAWRGTERTNYGYTF. Joined to the reference TRBV30 and TRBJ1-2 proteins, this CDR3 gives the full variable domain: SQTIHQWPATLVQPVGSPLSLECTVEGTSNPNLYWYRQAAGRGLQLLFYSVGIGQISSEVPQNLSASRPQDRQFILSSKKLLLSDSGFYLCAWRGTERTNYGYTFGSGTRLTVV.